The clone carrying this T cell receptor (beta chain) appeared a few times. Its target is not known. Germline loops: CDR1 SGDLS, CDR2 YYNGEE. The V end was cut by 4 bases, the J end by 1 base, with 12 bases between. This CDR3 is 15 amino acids long. The PCR employed 60 Vbeta primers together with 13 Jbeta primers. The table came from immunoSEQ multiplex PCR; TCRdb's copy has only in-frame clones and leaves some out. The sample lists about 210,000 clones, about four fifths seen once, with around 9.6% in the top ten. The data stem from a study of cytomegalovirus exposure and HLA in healthy donors. In the study overall: Membership in the Caucasian-associated ancestry cluster was found for about 84% of a few hundred genotyped donors.

Broader study findings: A few of the chains that were CMV-associated were confirmed in vitro to be specific for CMV antigens.

The sequence was obtained from a woman between 45 and 60 years old in good health and CMV-seropositive. What was sequenced was PBMCs. V usage is TRBV9 and J usage is TRBJ1-5, with D perhaps TRBD1 (6 bases). CDR3 region: CASSRGGMSNQPQHF. CDR3 bases: TGTGCCAGCAGCCGCGGGGGCATGAGCAATCAGCCCCAGCATTTT.